The rows below give T cell receptor beta chains drawn from one sample of a study of blood T cell repertoires in COVID-19. Sequencing used immunoSEQ multiplex PCR; TCRdb keeps in-frame clones, though not all of them. The sample has approximately 84,000 clones, roughly nine tenths seen once; the top ten hold about 1.5%. The specimen was peripheral blood. These receptors all stem from a human donor with active COVID-19. The donor label of this sample is uncertain. Both conserved end residues are part of each CDR3. Some rows mark clone size as missing; the rest say once, few, many or name a class of expanded clone.

>TRBV19|TRBJ2-6|.
CASSQGGIWEANVLTF
>TRBV6-7|TRBJ1-2|.
CASSYFDSGYTF
>TRBV28|TRBJ1-6|.
CASSLGDRVESPLHF
>TRBV7-2|TRBJ2-3|.
CADGGATDTQYF
>TRBV5-1|TRBJ2-7|.
CASSWTGEGYEQYF
>TRBV7-2|TRBJ1-2|once
CASSLVGGGHANYGYTF
>TRBV4-1|TRBJ2-3|.
CASSQTGRGNTDTQYF
>TRBV23-1|TRBJ1-6|.
CASVNGQGRLYNSPLHF
>TRBV6-6|TRBJ2-3|.
CASSRDRGPDTQYF
>TRBV2|TRBJ1-2|.
CASSWRQGPYGYTF
>TRBV7-2|TRBJ2-7|.
CASSLSGGGSYEQYF
>TRBV27|TRBJ2-7|.
CASSPLPTGRYEQYF
>TRBV11-2|TRBJ1-2|.
CASSSGRERTFQYYGYTF
>TRBV13|TRBJ2-7|.
CASSRGISYEQYF
>TRBV12-3/TRBV12-4|TRBJ1-1|.
CASSFSPGTEAFF
>TRBV19|TRBJ1-1|.
CASAVRGTSEAFF
>TRBV1|TRBJ2-7|.
CTSSQDIPINCGGIYEQYF
>TRBV13|TRBJ1-1|.
CASRVRGGSNTEAFF
>TRBV30|TRBJ2-1|.
CAWSFRRLSEQFF
>TRBV28|TRBJ1-4|.
CASSTGAGEKLFF
>TRBV7-9|TRBJ2-7|.
CASSPSTGASSYEQYF
>TRBV7-9|TRBJ2-1|.
CASSPRGTGFFNEQFF
>TRBV19|TRBJ2-3|.
CASSGLAGVSDTQYF
>TRBV18|TRBJ1-4|.
CASSPKDRGNEKLFF
>TRBV6-6|TRBJ2-2|.
CASSPAQGLTGELFF
>TRBV6-4|TRBJ2-7|few
CASKVGERGIRYEQYF
>TRBV19|TRBJ2-5|.
CASSPPPGWETQYF
>TRBV5-5|TRBJ1-2|.
CASSPLLLQGAQRGYTF
>TRBV11-2|TRBJ1-1|.
CASSFSNRGTEAFF
>TRBV18|TRBJ1-4|once
CASSTGIGEKLFF
>TRBV3-1/TRBV3-2|TRBJ2-2|.
CASSQDLAEGRELFF
>TRBV10-1|TRBJ2-7|.
CASSDYAGRDRVDEQYF